These 21 T cell receptor beta chains were sequenced from one sample in a study of blood T cells in healthy people across ages. Combining a sample-barcoded 5' primer with a J-beta primer mix, a second PCR ran for roughly 6 to 12 cycles. TCRdb used MiXCR to reprocess the 5' RACE reads, holding one entry per CDR3 protein. The table lists roughly 1.6 million distinct CDR3 sequences, 30% to 35% of them singletons. Sequencing was performed on blood. These TCRs come from a woman under 40 in good health.

The V call is TRBV20-1, the J call TRBJ1-2, with TRBD1 as a possible D gene (6 bases). The CDR3 runs to 17 residues. In germline, CDR1 is DFQATT, CDR2 SNEGSKA (reference sequence). Between the trimmed V and J ends, which lost 1 base and 5 bases, there was a span of 23 bases. DNA for the CDR3: TGCAGTGCTAGAGTAGCCACGGGGGGCACGGCAAATTATGGCTACACCTTC. Protein sequence: CSARVATGGTANYGYTF.

The CDR3 bases are TGTGCCAGCAGCGTAGGTAGCGTCAATGAGCAGTTCTTC. This codes for CASSVGSVNEQFF. The chain couples TRBV9 to TRBJ2-1, with D possibly being TRBD2 (5 bases). The CDR3 spans 13 residues. Per the germline V gene, CDR1 is SGDLS and CDR2 is YYNGEE. V was cut by 0 bases and J by 6 bases, with 7 bases left in between.

The rearrangement links TRBV7-9 to TRBJ2-5; TRBD1 matches 9 bases. V lost 4 bases, J lost 1 base, and 4 bases stayed unmatched. CDR1 and CDR2 (germline): SEHNR, FQNEAQ (reference sequence). The length of the CDR3 is 15 residues. Here the CDR3 reads CASSWGDRAQETQYF. The CDR3 DNA is TGTGCCAGCAGCTGGGGGGACAGGGCCCAAGAGACCCAGTACTTC.

The chain links TRBV9 to TRBJ2-5; unclear D gene. Germline CDR1 and CDR2: SGDLS and YYNGEE. The CDR3 totals 17 residues. Between the trimmed V and J ends, which lost 0 bases and 11 bases, there was a span of 26 bases. The CDR3 bases are TGTGCCAGCAGCGTAGGTGGTGCGCCCAGCTCCTACAATGAGCAGTACTTC. Protein: CASSVGGAPSSYNEQYF.

This clonotype was found a few times. This sequence joins TRBV5-1 and TRBJ1-6; D is undetermined. The CDR3 totals 14 residues. V lost 1 base and J lost 7, with 9 bases in between. Looked up from germline, CDR1 is SGHRS and CDR2 is YFSETQ. As DNA, the CDR3 is TGCGCCAGCAGCTTGCGGCAGACAAATTCACCCCTCCACTTT. Translation gives CASSLRQTNSPLHF.

This clonotype has ten or more counts. V is TRBV5-5 and J is TRBJ2-7; the D is unclear. The CDR3 has 13 amino acids. Germline-derived CDR1 and CDR2 are SGHKS and YYEKEE (reference sequence). The V and J ends lost 4 bases and 2 bases respectively, with 10 bases between them. For the CDR3, the DNA is TGTGCCAGCAGCCCTGAGGACGCCTACGAGCAGTACTTC. It encodes CASSPEDAYEQYF.

This chain links TRBV5-1 with TRBJ2-3, with TRBD2 as a possible D gene (6 bases). The germline V gene has CDR1 SGHRS and CDR2 YFSETQ. Trimming took 3 bases from V and 1 from J, leaving 15 bases between them. The CDR3 is 16 amino acids. The chain's CDR3 is CASSYAPSEGTDTQYF. CDR3 nucleotides: TGCGCCAGCAGCTACGCTCCTAGCGAGGGCACAGATACGCAGTATTTT. The full variable domain, with the rest looked up from reference TRBV5-1 and TRBJ2-3, is KAGVTQTPRYLIKTRGQQVTLSCSPISGHRSVSWYQQTPGQGLQFLFEYFSETQRNKGNFPGRFSGRQFSNSRSEMNVSTLELGDSALYLCASSYAPSEGTDTQYFGPGTRLTVL.

V is TRBV20-1 and J is TRBJ1-6, with unresolved D. The CDR3 sequence is 12 residues long. The germline V gene encodes CDR1 DFQATT and CDR2 SNEGSKA (reference sequence). Trimming shortened V by 7 bases and J by 8 bases, and 12 bases separated the two germline ends. The CDR3 nucleotides are TGCAGTGGGGAGGGCTTCGATTCACCCCTCCACTTT. Translation gives CSGEGFDSPLHF.

This clonotype was counted between two and nine times. The V and J genes are TRBV3-1 and TRBJ2-1, with 7 bases lining up with TRBD1. The CDR3 length is 13 residues. V gave up 2 bases and J gave up 8 bases; unmatched junction bases: 3. CDR1 LGHDT and CDR2 YNNKEL come from the germline V gene (reference sequence). CDR3 DNA: TGTGCCAGCAGCCAATACAGGGGCGATGAGCAGTTCTTC. Amino acids: CASSQYRGDEQFF.

This clonotype turned up a few times. The V gene is TRBV10-3, the J gene TRBJ2-5; D tentatively fits TRBD1 or TRBD2 (5 bases each). The V end was cut by 4 bases, the J end by 5 bases, with 17 bases between. This CDR3 region has 15 residues. In germline, CDR1 is ENHRY, CDR2 SYGVKD. CDR3: CAISAIPGPQETQYF. DNA of the CDR3: TGTGCCATCAGTGCCATACCGGGGCCTCAGGAGACCCAGTACTTC.

In this sample, this clonotype turned up many times. This chain uses TRBV7-2 with TRBJ2-7; 8 bases line up with TRBD2. This CDR3 comprises 14 residues. Germline lookup yields CDR1 SGHTA and CDR2 FQGNSA. J gave up 5 bases and V 6 bases, and 9 bases lay outside the gene matches. As DNA, the CDR3 is TGTGCCAGCAGACTACTAGCGGCTATGGACGAGCAGTACTTC. It is translated as CASRLLAAMDEQYF. Full variable domain (missing parts from reference TRBV7-2 and TRBJ2-7): GAGVSQSPSNKVTEKGKDVELRCDPISGHTALYWYRQSLGQGLEFLIYFQGNSAPDKSGLPSDRFSAERTGGSVSTLTIQRTQQEDSAVYLCASRLLAAMDEQYFGPGTRLTVT.

This clonotype was seen a few times. The chain employs TRBV10-3 and TRBJ2-3; 13 positions match TRBD2. Germline V gene sequence: CDR1 ENHRY, CDR2 SYGVKD. Trimming removed 3 bases from V and 4 bases from J; junction bases left unmatched: 7. The CDR3 is 17 residues long. CDR3 sequence reads: CAISDKGLAGIADTQYF. The CDR3 region has the DNA TGTGCCATCAGTGACAAGGGACTAGCGGGGATCGCAGATACGCAGTATTTT.

As to this clonotype: Mismatch with germline at one junction end may stem from a read error. This chain connects TRBV4-1 to TRBJ2-3; D perhaps matches TRBD2 (6 bases). The CDR3 length is 17 residues. Looked up from germline, CDR1 is MGHRA and CDR2 is YSYEKL. DNA of the CDR3: TGCGCCGGCAGCCAAGATGATTTCGCGGGACTCACAGATACGCAGTATTTT. Translating gives CAGSQDDFAGLTDTQYF.

V and J are TRBV6-8 and TRBJ1-2, with D perhaps TRBD1 (5 bases). The CDR3 is 16 residues long. The germline V gene has CDR1 MNHGY and CDR2 SAAAGT. Trimming cost V 8 bases and J 2 bases, with 21 bases left between them. The CDR3 loop is CASGHPPGGDNYGYTF. CDR3 nucleotides: TGTGCCAGCGGCCACCCCCCGGGGGGGGACAACTATGGCTACACCTTC.

This clonotype was observed once. The chain combines TRBV5-1 with TRBJ1-1, with TRBD1 identical over 7 bases. Germline V gene sequence: CDR1 SGHRS, CDR2 YFSETQ. There are 14 residues in the CDR3. V lost 5 bases to trimming and J lost 6 bases; unmatched junction nucleotides: 10. The CDR3 DNA reads TGCGCCAGCAGTTCTGACAGGGTGGATGCTGAAGCTTTCTTT. Amino acids: CASSSDRVDAEAFF.

This clonotype was seen only a few times. The V and J genes are TRBV9 and TRBJ2-3; 8 nucleotides match TRBD2. V dropped 0 bases and J dropped 0; count of bases not matched to a gene: 9. The CDR3 loop spans 18 amino acids. Germline lookup yields CDR1 SGDLS and CDR2 YYNGEE. The CDR3 is CASSVATLAGPSTDTQYF. The CDR3 DNA sequence: TGTGCCAGCAGCGTAGCTACCTTAGCGGGGCCTAGCACAGATACGCAGTATTTT.

This chain connects TRBV14 to TRBJ2-7, with D unclear. CDR3 size: 16 residues. Germline V gene sequence: CDR1 SGHDN, CDR2 FVKESK. Trimming shortened V by 5 bases and J by 5 bases, and 22 bases separated the two germline ends. The CDR3 bases are TGTGCCAGCAGCGAACAAGGGCAGTTAATCGTCCACGAGCAGTACTTC. Translation gives CASSEQGQLIVHEQYF. Full variable domain (missing parts from reference TRBV14 and TRBJ2-7): EAGVTQFPSHSVIEKGQTVTLRCDPISGHDNLYWYRRVMGKEIKFLLHFVKESKQDESGMPNNRFLAERTGGTYSTLKVQPAELEDSGVYFCASSEQGQLIVHEQYFGPGTRLTVT.

The chain employs TRBV7-6 and TRBJ1-2; 9 nucleotides align to TRBD1. Germline loops: CDR1 SGHVS, CDR2 FNYEAQ. Trimming cost V 5 bases and J 5 bases; bases outside gene matches: 6. The CDR3 is 14 amino acids. Written as DNA, the CDR3 is TGTGCCAGCAGCCCGCTAGACAGGGGGTATGGCTACACCTTC. It translates to CASSPLDRGYGYTF.

The chain uses TRBV20-1 and TRBJ1-5; TRBD1 agrees at 10 bases. The CDR3 runs to 18 residues. The V gene end was trimmed by 3 bases and the J gene end by 0 bases; junction bases not matched to a gene: 11. Germline V CDR1 and CDR2: DFQATT, SNEGSKA (reference sequence). CDR3 protein: CSARAGTGDIYSNQPQHF. The CDR3 DNA is TGCAGTGCTAGGGCCGGGACAGGGGATATCTATAGCAATCAGCCCCAGCATTTT.

This clonotype turned up a few times. The CDR3 loop reads CASSGTGGSYSNQPQHF. The CDR3, as DNA: TGTGCCAGCAGTGGGACAGGGGGGTCCTATAGCAATCAGCCCCAGCATTTT. V is TRBV6-2 or TRBV6-3 and J is TRBJ1-5, with 11 bases identical to TRBD1. CDR3 length: 17 residues. The germline gives CDR1 MNHEY, CDR2 SVGEGT. V shed 5 bases and J 0 bases; nucleotides not matched to a gene: 6.

This clonotype has only a few counts. This chain uses TRBV20-1 with TRBJ2-3; TRBD1 or TRBD2 may be the D gene (6 bases each). This CDR3 region has 15 residues. The V gene lost 7 bases and the J gene lost 0 bases, with 17 bases spanning the gap. Germline loops: CDR1 DFQATT, CDR2 SNEGSKA (reference sequence). The CDR3 bases are TGCAGTGTATTCGGGGGCGGACGGAGCACAGATACGCAGTATTTT. This codes for CSVFGGGRSTDTQYF.